The clone carrying this T cell receptor beta chain was seen more than once but under ten times. This entry belongs to a study of early T cells in non-severe SARS-CoV-2 infection. From the 5' RACE reads, TCRdb called clonotypes with MiXCR, one entry per CDR3 protein. The sample lists 25,000 to 30,000 distinct CDR3 sequences, more than 3.5% seen once, with 5.5% to 7% in the top ten. This sequence originates from an adult who was a healthcare worker with PCR-confirmed SARS-CoV-2 infection or an uninfected control (not recorded which). The sample taken for sequencing was whole blood.

CDR3 nucleotides: TGTGCCAGCAGCCCGGGACAGCTCTATGGCTACACCTTC. The encoded protein is CASSPGQLYGYTF. The chain combines TRBV6-5 with TRBJ1-2; 7 bases are a match to TRBD1. Germline-derived CDR1 and CDR2 are MNHEY and SVGAGI. This CDR3 comprises 13 residues. The J segment lost 4 bases and the V segment lost 6 bases, leaving 5 bases of the junction unmatched.